Each of the 5 T cell receptor beta chains below was sequenced from the same sample in a study of T cell changes during pregnancy in multiple sclerosis (dated by TCRdb to between 2018 and 2021). Receptor libraries were prepared by the immunoSEQ multiplex PCR assay. The source is immuneACCESS, and TCRdb retained only in-frame sequences with V and J called. Part of the clones is not carried over; for the studies checked, unresolved V genes explain less than half of this, and the remainder is unexplained. The sample includes over 50,000 clones, with around nine tenths observed a single time. Clones ranked in the top ten supply less than 2.5% of the sample. The source material was peripheral blood, sampled in the first trimester of pregnancy. These receptors all stem from a female donor in good health, enrolled as a control in a pregnancy study.

The chain recombines TRBV7-8 with TRBJ2-2, with 10 bases fitting TRBD1. Unmatched junction bases numbered 22, after V lost 6 bases and J lost 3 bases. CDR1 and CDR2 (germline): SGHVS, FQNEAQ. This CDR3 contains 21 residues. The CDR3 protein is CASSTEDPGTGVTLDTGELFF. CDR3 DNA: TGTGCCAGCAGTACGGAGGACCCCGGGACAGGGGTAACTCTGGACACCGGGGAGCTGTTTTTT.

The rearrangement uses TRBV5-8 and TRBJ1-1; D possibly corresponds to TRBD1 (5 bases). Germline V gene data show CDR1 as SGHTS and CDR2 as YDEGEE. This CDR3 has 16 amino acids. V lost 2 bases to trimming and J lost 1 base, with 15 bases between them. The CDR3 DNA sequence: TGTGCCAGCAGCTTCGCAGGGCTTAGGAAGAACACTGAAGCTTTCTTT. Translating gives CASSFAGLRKNTEAFF.

The chain carries TRBV27 and TRBJ2-7, with D unclear. Trimming removed 5 bases at V and 3 bases at J, with 5 bases between. This CDR3 comprises 11 residues. CDR1 is MNHEY, CDR2 SMNVEV, per germline (reference sequence). CDR3 residues: CASSTIYEQYF. The CDR3 DNA is TGTGCCAGCAGTACTATCTACGAGCAGTACTTC.

V usage is TRBV5-1 and J usage is TRBJ2-5, with 7 bases that match TRBD2. V gave up 7 bases and J gave up 0 bases; unmatched junction bases: 3. Germline V lookup: CDR1 SGHRS, CDR2 YFSETQ. The CDR3 is 13 amino acids. The CDR3 loop is CASLGGYQETQYF. The CDR3, as DNA: TGCGCCAGCCTGGGGGGGTACCAAGAGACCCAGTACTTC.

The V call is TRBV5-4, the J call TRBJ2-1; tentatively, D is TRBD1 (6 bases). The CDR3 runs 12 residues. The V end lost 4 bases, the J end lost 12 bases, and 14 bases lay between the germline ends. Germline V lookup: CDR1 SGHNT, CDR2 YYREEE (reference sequence). CDR3 sequence (DNA): TGTGCCAGCAGCCTGACAGGCATGGGGCAGTTCTTC. This translates into CASSLTGMGQFF.